This TCR beta chain was captured in a study of shared clonotypes between healthy human individuals. Libraries were prepared by immunoSEQ multiplex PCR; TCRdb keeps only in-frame clonotypes and omits some of them. The sample shows about 1.9 million clones, 93% of them seen only once. The sample holds a few counts of this clone. This sample includes further DNA sequences coding for the same CDR3. Terminally differentiated effector memory CD45RA+ cells were left out of the naive CD8 fraction, which was CD45RO-negative and positively selected for CCR7. The germline V and J ends were trimmed by 1 base and 5 bases, with 3 bases remaining between them. Germline V gene sequence: CDR1 SGHNT, CDR2 YYREEE (reference sequence). CDR3 length equals 11 residues.

The gene calls are TRBV5-4 and TRBJ2-5, with D uncertain. Input material: naive CD8+ T cells from PBMCs. This receptor was obtained from a man between 18 and 35 years old in good health. Some clones in this sample may be carry-over from other donors' samples. CDR3 amino acids: CASSLRETQYF. DNA for the CDR3: TGTGCCAGCAGCTTGAGGGAGACCCAGTACTTC.